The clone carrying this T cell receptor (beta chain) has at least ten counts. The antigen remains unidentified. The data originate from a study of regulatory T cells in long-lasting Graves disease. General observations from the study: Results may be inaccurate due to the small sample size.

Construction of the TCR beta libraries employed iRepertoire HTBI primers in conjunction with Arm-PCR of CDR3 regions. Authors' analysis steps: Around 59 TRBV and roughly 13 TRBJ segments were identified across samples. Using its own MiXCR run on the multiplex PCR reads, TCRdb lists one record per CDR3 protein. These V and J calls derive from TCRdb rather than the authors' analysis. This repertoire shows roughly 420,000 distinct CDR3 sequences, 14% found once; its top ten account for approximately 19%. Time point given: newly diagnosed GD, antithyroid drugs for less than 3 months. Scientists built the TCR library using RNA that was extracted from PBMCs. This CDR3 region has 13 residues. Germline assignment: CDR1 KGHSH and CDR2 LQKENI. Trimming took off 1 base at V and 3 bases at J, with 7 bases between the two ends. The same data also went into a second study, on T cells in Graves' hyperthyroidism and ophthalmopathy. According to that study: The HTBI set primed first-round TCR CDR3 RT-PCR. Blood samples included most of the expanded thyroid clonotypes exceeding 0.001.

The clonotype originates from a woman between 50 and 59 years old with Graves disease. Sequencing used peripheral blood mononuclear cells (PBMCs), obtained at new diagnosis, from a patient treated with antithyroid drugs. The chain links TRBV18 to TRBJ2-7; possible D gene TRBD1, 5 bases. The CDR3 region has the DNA TGTGCCAGCTCACCACGCAGGGACTACGAGCAGTACTTC. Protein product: CASSPRRDYEQYF.